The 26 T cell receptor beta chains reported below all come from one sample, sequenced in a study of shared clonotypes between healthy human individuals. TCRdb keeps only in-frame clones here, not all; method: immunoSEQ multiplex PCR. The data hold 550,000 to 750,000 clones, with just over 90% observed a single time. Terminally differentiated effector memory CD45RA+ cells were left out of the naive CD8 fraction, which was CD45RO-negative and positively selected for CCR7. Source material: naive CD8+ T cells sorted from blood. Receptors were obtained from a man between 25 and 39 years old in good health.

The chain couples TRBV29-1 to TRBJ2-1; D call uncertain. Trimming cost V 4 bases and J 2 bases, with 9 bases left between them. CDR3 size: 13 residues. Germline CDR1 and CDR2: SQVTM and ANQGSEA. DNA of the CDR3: TGCAGCGTTGCCCGACCCACCTACAATGAGCAGTTCTTC. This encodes CSVARPTYNEQFF.

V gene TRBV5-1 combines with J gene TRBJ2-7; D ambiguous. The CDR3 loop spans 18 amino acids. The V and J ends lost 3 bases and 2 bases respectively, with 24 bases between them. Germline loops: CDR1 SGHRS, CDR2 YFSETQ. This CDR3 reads CASSSTNPTEKGAYEQYF. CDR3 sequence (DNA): TGCGCCAGCAGCTCGACCAATCCCACGGAGAAGGGTGCCTACGAGCAGTACTTC.

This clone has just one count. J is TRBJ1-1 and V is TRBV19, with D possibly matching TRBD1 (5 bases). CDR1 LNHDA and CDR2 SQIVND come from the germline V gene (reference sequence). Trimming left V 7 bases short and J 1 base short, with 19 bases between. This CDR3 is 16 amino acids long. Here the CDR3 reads CASTRWDGSRNTEAFF. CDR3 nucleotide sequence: TGTGCCAGTACTCGATGGGACGGGTCCCGGAACACTGAAGCTTTCTTT.

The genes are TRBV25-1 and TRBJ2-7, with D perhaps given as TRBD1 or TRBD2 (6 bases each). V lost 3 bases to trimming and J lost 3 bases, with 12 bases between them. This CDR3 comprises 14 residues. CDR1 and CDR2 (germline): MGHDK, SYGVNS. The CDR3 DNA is TGTGCCAGCAGTGATAGGGGGGTAAGCTACGAGCAGTACTTC. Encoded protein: CASSDRGVSYEQYF.

The CDR3 sequence: CATTLGGSTEAFF. The CDR3 DNA follows: TGTGCCACTACATTGGGGGGAAGCACTGAAGCTTTCTTT. The chain has TRBV6-6 and TRBJ1-1; TRBD1 is a possible D gene (5 bases). This CDR3 spans 13 amino acids. Germline V gene data show CDR1 as MNHNY and CDR2 as SVGAGI (reference sequence). V was pared by 10 bases and J by 4 bases, with 16 bases between.

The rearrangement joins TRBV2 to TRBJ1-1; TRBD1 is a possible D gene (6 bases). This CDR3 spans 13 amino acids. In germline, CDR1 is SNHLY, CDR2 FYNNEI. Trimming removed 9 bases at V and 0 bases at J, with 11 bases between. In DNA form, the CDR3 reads TGTGCCAGACAGGGAACCATGAACACTGAAGCTTTCTTT. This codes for CARQGTMNTEAFF.

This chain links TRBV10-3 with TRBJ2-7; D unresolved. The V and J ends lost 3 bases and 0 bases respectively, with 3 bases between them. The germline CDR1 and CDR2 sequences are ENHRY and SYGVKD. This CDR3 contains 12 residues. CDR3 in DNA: TGTGCCATCAGTGACATCTCCTACGAGCAGTACTTC. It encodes CAISDISYEQYF.

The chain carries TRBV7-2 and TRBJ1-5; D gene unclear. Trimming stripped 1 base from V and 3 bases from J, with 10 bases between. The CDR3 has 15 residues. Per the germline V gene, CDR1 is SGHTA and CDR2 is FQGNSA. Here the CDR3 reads CASSLVAGDNQPQHF. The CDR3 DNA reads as TGTGCCAGCAGCTTAGTGGCTGGGGACAATCAGCCCCAGCATTTT.

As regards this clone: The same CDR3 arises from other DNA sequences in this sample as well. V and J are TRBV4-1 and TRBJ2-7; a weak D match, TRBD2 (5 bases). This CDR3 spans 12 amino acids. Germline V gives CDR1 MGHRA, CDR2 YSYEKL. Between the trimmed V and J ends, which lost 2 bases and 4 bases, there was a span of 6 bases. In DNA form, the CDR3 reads TGCGCCAGCAGCCAACGGGGATACGAGCAGTACTTC. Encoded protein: CASSQRGYEQYF.

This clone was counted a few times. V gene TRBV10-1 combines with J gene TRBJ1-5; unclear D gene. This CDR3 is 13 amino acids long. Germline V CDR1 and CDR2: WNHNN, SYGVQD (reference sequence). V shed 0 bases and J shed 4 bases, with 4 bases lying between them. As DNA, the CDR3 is TGCGCCAGCAGTGAGTCTGGTAATCAGCCCCAGCATTTT. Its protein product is CASSESGNQPQHF.

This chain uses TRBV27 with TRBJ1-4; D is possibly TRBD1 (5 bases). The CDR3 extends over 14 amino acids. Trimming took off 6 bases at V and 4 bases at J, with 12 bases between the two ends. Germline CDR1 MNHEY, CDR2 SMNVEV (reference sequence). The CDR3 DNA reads TGTGCCAGCAGAATTACGGGGGATAATGAAAAACTGTTTTTT. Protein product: CASRITGDNEKLFF.

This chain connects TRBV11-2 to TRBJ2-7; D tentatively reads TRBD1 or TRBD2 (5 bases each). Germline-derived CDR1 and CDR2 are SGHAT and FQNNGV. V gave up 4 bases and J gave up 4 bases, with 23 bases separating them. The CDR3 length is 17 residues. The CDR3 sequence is CASSSTSRDRLQYEQYF. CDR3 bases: TGTGCCAGCAGCTCAACCTCCAGGGACCGCTTACAATACGAGCAGTACTTC.

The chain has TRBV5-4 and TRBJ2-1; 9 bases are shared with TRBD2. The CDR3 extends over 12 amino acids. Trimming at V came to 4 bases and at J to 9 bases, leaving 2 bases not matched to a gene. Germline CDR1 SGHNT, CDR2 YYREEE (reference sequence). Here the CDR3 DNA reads TGTGCCAGCAGCCCACTAGCGGGTGAGCAGTTCTTC. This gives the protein CASSPLAGEQFF.

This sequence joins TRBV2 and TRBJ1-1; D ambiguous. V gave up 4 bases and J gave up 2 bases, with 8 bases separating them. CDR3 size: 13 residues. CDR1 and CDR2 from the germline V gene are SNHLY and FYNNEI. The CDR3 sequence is CASSAGPNTEAFF. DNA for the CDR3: TGTGCCAGCAGTGCTGGTCCCAACACTGAAGCTTTCTTT.

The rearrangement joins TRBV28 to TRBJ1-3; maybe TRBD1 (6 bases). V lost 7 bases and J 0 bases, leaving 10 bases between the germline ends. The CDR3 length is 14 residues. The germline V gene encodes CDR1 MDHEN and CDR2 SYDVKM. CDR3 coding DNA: TGTGCCAGCACCCTGACAGGCTCTGGAAACACCATATATTTT. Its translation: CASTLTGSGNTIYF.

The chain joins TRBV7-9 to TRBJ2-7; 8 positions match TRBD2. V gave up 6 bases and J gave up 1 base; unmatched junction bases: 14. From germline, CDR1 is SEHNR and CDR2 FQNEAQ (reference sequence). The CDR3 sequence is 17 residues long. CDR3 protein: CASSLGEREGLSYEQYF. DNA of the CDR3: TGTGCCAGCAGTTTGGGAGAACGGGAGGGCCTTTCCTACGAGCAGTACTTC.

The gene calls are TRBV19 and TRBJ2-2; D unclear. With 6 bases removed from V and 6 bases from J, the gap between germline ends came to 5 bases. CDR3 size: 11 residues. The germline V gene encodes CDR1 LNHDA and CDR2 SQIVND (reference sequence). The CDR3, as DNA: TGTGCCAGTAGCGTGTCCGGGGAGCTGTTTTTT. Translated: CASSVSGELFF.

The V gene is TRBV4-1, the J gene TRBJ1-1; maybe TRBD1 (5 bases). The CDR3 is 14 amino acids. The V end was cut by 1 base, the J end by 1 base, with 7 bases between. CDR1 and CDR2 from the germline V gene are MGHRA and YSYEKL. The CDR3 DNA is TGCGCCAGCAGCCAAGGACAGTCGAACACTGAAGCTTTCTTT. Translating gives CASSQGQSNTEAFF.

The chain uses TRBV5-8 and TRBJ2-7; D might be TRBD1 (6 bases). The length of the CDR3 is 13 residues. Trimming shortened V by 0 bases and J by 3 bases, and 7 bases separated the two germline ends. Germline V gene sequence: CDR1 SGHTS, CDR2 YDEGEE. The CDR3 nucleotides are TGTGCCAGCAGCTTGGACAGGGACTACGAGCAGTACTTC. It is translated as CASSLDRDYEQYF.

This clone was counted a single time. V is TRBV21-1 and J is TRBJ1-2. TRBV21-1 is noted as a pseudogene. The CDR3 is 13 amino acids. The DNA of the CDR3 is TGTGCCAGCGGAGATCGTCAGGACTATGGCTACACCTTC. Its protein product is CASGDRQDYGYTF.

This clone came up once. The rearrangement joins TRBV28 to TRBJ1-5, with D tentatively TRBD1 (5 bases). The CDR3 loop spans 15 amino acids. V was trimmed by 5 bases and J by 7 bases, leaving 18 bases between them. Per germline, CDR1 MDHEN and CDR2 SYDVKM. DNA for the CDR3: TGTGCCAGCAGTCGTTTTATAGGGGCTCAACAGCCCCAGCATTTT. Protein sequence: CASSRFIGAQQPQHF.

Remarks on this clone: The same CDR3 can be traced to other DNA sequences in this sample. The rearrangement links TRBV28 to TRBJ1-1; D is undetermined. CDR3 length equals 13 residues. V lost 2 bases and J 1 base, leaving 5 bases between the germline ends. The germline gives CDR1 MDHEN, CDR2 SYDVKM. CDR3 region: CASSLGPNTEAFF. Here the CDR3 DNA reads TGTGCCAGCAGTTTAGGGCCGAACACTGAAGCTTTCTTT.

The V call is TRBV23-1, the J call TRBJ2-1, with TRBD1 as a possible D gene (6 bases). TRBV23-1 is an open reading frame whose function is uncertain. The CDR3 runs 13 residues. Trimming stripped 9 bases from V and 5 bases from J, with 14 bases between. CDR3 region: CARPGQRNNEQFF. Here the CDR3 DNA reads TGCGCCAGGCCCGGACAGAGGAACAATGAGCAGTTCTTC.

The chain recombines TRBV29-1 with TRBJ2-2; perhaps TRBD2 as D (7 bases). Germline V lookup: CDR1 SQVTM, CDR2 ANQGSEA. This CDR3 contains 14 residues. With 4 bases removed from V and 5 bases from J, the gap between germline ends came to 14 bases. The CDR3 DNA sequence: TGCAGCGTTGTTAGAGGGAGGGGGACCGGGGAGCTGTTTTTT. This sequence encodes CSVVRGRGTGELFF.

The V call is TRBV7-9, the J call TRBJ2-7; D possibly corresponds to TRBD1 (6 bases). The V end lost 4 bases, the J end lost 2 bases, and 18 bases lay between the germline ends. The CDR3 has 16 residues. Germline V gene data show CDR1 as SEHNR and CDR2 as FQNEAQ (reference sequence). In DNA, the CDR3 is TGTGCCAGCAGCTCACAACAGGGTGCTAATCCCTACGAGCAGTACTTC. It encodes CASSSQQGANPYEQYF.

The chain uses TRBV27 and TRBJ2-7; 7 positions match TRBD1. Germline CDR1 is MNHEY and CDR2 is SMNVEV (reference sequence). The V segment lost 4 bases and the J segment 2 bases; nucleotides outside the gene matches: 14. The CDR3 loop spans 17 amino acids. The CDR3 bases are TGTGCCAGCAGTTCCCTAAACCAGGGGGTACTCACCTACGAGCAGTACTTC. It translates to CASSSLNQGVLTYEQYF.